A selection of T cell receptor beta chains follows, all from one sample in a study of blood T cell repertoires in COVID-19. Clones were sequenced by immunoSEQ multiplex PCR, and TCRdb holds only the in-frame ones, with some missing. The sample records 200,000 to 300,000 clones, 86% being singletons. The specimen was PBMCs or T cells enriched from blood (not recorded which). The receptors derive from a woman aged 18-29 years who had recovered from COVID-19. CDR3s include the opening cysteine and the closing phenylalanine or tryptophan. The D gene is left open where the match is weak. Clone size is stated in some rows and not others, as once, few, many or a class when expanded.

clone_size: once
d_call: .
j_call: TRBJ2-1
v_call: TRBV2
cdr3_aa: CASRTIRDISYNEQFF
cdr3_nt: TGTGCCAGCAGGACGATCCGGGACATCTCCTACAATGAGCAGTTCTTC

clone_size: once
d_call: TRBD2
j_call: TRBJ2-3
v_call: TRBV13
cdr3_aa: CASSLAASGGSDTQYF
cdr3_nt: TGTGCCAGCAGCTTAGCCGCTAGCGGGGGATCAGATACGCAGTATTTT

clone_size: once
d_call: .
j_call: TRBJ1-3
v_call: TRBV2
cdr3_aa: CASSVNRASGNTIYF
cdr3_nt: TGTGCCAGCAGTGTAAACAGAGCCTCTGGAAACACCATATATTTT

clone_size: .
d_call: TRBD2
j_call: TRBJ2-3
v_call: TRBV3-1/TRBV3-2
cdr3_aa: CASSQATSGAGGTQYF
cdr3_nt: TGTGCCAGCAGCCAAGCGACTAGCGGGGCGGGCGGTACGCAGTATTTT

clone_size: .
d_call: TRBD1
j_call: TRBJ2-1
v_call: TRBV7-8
cdr3_aa: CASSPHPQGSEQFF
cdr3_nt: TGTGCCAGCAGCCCTCACCCACAGGGGAGTGAGCAGTTCTTC

clone_size: .
d_call: TRBD1
j_call: TRBJ2-1
v_call: TRBV5-4
cdr3_aa: CASSNRQGDNEQFF
cdr3_nt: TGTGCCAGCAGCAATCGACAGGGAGACAATGAGCAGTTCTTC

clone_size: .
d_call: .
j_call: TRBJ2-6
v_call: TRBV10-3
cdr3_aa: CAIRRTETNSGANVLTF
cdr3_nt: TGTGCCATCAGGCGGACAGAGACTAACTCTGGGGCCAACGTCCTGACTTTC

clone_size: .
d_call: .
j_call: TRBJ1-6
v_call: TRBV27
cdr3_aa: CASGGADSYNSPLHF
cdr3_nt: TGTGCCAGCGGGGGGGCGGACAGTTATAATTCACCCCTCCACTTT

clone_size: .
d_call: TRBD1
j_call: TRBJ1-5
v_call: TRBV19
cdr3_aa: CASTPGQRNQPQHF
cdr3_nt: TGTGCCAGTACCCCGGGACAGAGAAATCAGCCCCAGCATTTT

clone_size: .
d_call: .
j_call: TRBJ2-7
v_call: TRBV6-5
cdr3_aa: CASTPTRQVGYEQYF
cdr3_nt: TGTGCCAGCACCCCCACCCGGCAGGTTGGCTACGAGCAGTACTTC

clone_size: .
d_call: TRBD2
j_call: TRBJ2-2
v_call: TRBV7-9
cdr3_aa: CASSLASGGTGELFF
cdr3_nt: TGTGCCAGCAGCTTAGCTAGCGGGGGGACCGGGGAGCTGTTTTTT

clone_size: .
d_call: .
j_call: TRBJ1-6
v_call: TRBV23-1
cdr3_aa: CASSQSYLTKSYSPLHF
cdr3_nt: TGCGCCAGCAGTCAATCCTATTTAACTAAATCGTACTCACCCCTCCACTTT

clone_size: .
d_call: TRBD2
j_call: TRBJ2-5
v_call: TRBV30
cdr3_aa: CAWSRGSGGSLETQYF
cdr3_nt: TGTGCCTGGAGTAGGGGTAGCGGGGGGTCTTTAGAGACCCAGTACTTC

clone_size: .
d_call: TRBD1
j_call: TRBJ2-7
v_call: TRBV27
cdr3_aa: CASKDRGQAYEQYF
cdr3_nt: TGTGCCAGCAAAGACAGGGGGCAAGCCTACGAGCAGTACTTC

clone_size: .
d_call: .
j_call: TRBJ1-3
v_call: TRBV5-1
cdr3_aa: CASSLAPGSGNTIYF
cdr3_nt: TGCGCCAGCAGCTTGGCCCCGGGCTCTGGAAACACCATATATTTT

clone_size: .
d_call: TRBD2
j_call: TRBJ2-1
v_call: TRBV7-2
cdr3_aa: CASSVQRGLYNEQFF
cdr3_nt: TGTGCCAGCAGCGTCCAGCGGGGGCTCTACAATGAGCAGTTCTTC

clone_size: .
d_call: .
j_call: TRBJ2-5
v_call: TRBV15
cdr3_aa: CATSRDRFAQETQYF
cdr3_nt: TGTGCCACCAGCAGAGATCGGTTTGCTCAAGAGACCCAGTACTTC

clone_size: .
d_call: .
j_call: TRBJ2-2
v_call: TRBV29-1
cdr3_aa: CSVDGLSSEGELFF
cdr3_nt: TGCAGCGTTGACGGACTGAGCTCGGAGGGGGAGCTGTTTTTT

clone_size: .
d_call: TRBD1
j_call: TRBJ1-1
v_call: TRBV29-1
cdr3_aa: CSVRPLTGFEAFF
cdr3_nt: TGCAGCGTTCGCCCCCTGACAGGGTTTGAAGCTTTCTTT

clone_size: few
d_call: TRBD1
j_call: TRBJ1-2
v_call: TRBV29-1
cdr3_aa: CSVETGGSYGYTF
cdr3_nt: TGCAGCGTAGAGACAGGGGGCAGCTATGGCTACACCTTC

clone_size: .
d_call: .
j_call: TRBJ2-2
v_call: TRBV19
cdr3_aa: CASRGENTGELFF
cdr3_nt: TGTGCCAGTAGAGGAGAGAACACCGGGGAGCTGTTTTTT

clone_size: .
d_call: TRBD1
j_call: TRBJ2-1
v_call: TRBV6-5
cdr3_aa: CASSGTGWGNEQFF
cdr3_nt: TGTGCCAGCAGCGGGACAGGGTGGGGGAATGAGCAGTTCTTC

clone_size: .
d_call: TRBD1
j_call: TRBJ1-2
v_call: TRBV6-2/TRBV6-3
cdr3_aa: CASSYSLGQGDYTF
cdr3_nt: TGTGCCAGCAGTTACTCGTTGGGACAGGGGGACTACACCTTC

clone_size: .
d_call: .
j_call: TRBJ2-2
v_call: TRBV5-6
cdr3_aa: CASSHSIPGELFF
cdr3_nt: TGTGCCAGCAGCCATAGTATCCCCGGGGAGCTGTTTTTT

clone_size: .
d_call: .
j_call: TRBJ1-5
v_call: TRBV19
cdr3_aa: CASSKRRPRDRNNQPQHF
cdr3_nt: TGTGCCAGTAGTAAAAGACGCCCCCGAGACAGGAACAATCAGCCCCAGCATTTT

clone_size: .
d_call: TRBD1
j_call: TRBJ1-4
v_call: TRBV2
cdr3_aa: CASILRTGTSEKLFF
cdr3_nt: TGTGCCAGCATATTAAGGACAGGAACGTCTGAAAAACTGTTTTTT

clone_size: .
d_call: .
j_call: TRBJ1-6
v_call: TRBV6-5
cdr3_aa: CASKRELNSPLHF
cdr3_nt: TGTGCCAGCAAGAGGGAGCTTAATTCACCCCTCCACTTT

clone_size: few
d_call: .
j_call: TRBJ1-2
v_call: TRBV2
cdr3_aa: CASNPGQKLGYTF
cdr3_nt: TGTGCCAGCAACCCAGGACAGAAACTTGGCTACACCTTC

clone_size: few
d_call: .
j_call: TRBJ1-6
v_call: TRBV6-5
cdr3_aa: CASSYRHSSHSPLHF
cdr3_nt: TGTGCCAGCAGTTACCGACACAGCTCACATTCACCCCTCCACTTT

clone_size: .
d_call: TRBD1
j_call: TRBJ2-3
v_call: TRBV28
cdr3_aa: CATQAGGAGTDTQYF
cdr3_nt: TGTGCCACCCAAGCAGGGGGCGCCGGCACAGATACGCAGTATTTT

clone_size: .
d_call: TRBD1
j_call: TRBJ2-7
v_call: TRBV4-3
cdr3_aa: CASSQDAPPTGTPYEQYF
cdr3_nt: TGCGCCAGCAGCCAAGATGCCCCCCCGACAGGGACCCCGTACGAGCAGTACTTC

clone_size: few
d_call: .
j_call: TRBJ1-1
v_call: TRBV5-8
cdr3_aa: CASSLSLYGNTEAFF
cdr3_nt: TGTGCCAGCAGCTTGTCTCTCTACGGGAACACTGAAGCTTTCTTT

clone_size: .
d_call: .
j_call: TRBJ1-1
v_call: TRBV7-2
cdr3_aa: CASSRGAGWNTEAFF
cdr3_nt: TGTGCCAGCAGCCGGGGGGCAGGGTGGAACACTGAAGCTTTCTTT

clone_size: .
d_call: TRBD1
j_call: TRBJ1-1
v_call: TRBV5-6
cdr3_aa: CASSAGQGAEAFF
cdr3_nt: TGTGCCAGCAGCGCAGGACAGGGGGCTGAGGCTTTCTTT

clone_size: .
d_call: .
j_call: TRBJ2-2
v_call: TRBV5-4
cdr3_aa: CASSLITGLRNTGELFF
cdr3_nt: TGTGCCAGCAGCCTAATCACGGGACTCCGGAACACCGGGGAGCTGTTTTTT

clone_size: .
d_call: .
j_call: TRBJ2-6
v_call: TRBV28
cdr3_aa: CASSFRLGSGANVLTF
cdr3_nt: TGTGCCAGCAGTTTCAGGCTTGGTTCTGGGGCCAACGTCCTGACTTTC

clone_size: .
d_call: TRBD1
j_call: TRBJ1-2
v_call: TRBV5-4
cdr3_aa: CASSPKDRGHYGYTF
cdr3_nt: TGTGCCAGCAGCCCGAAGGACAGGGGGCACTATGGCTACACCTTC

clone_size: .
d_call: TRBD2
j_call: TRBJ2-3
v_call: TRBV18
cdr3_aa: CASSPLGLAVSSTDTQYF
cdr3_nt: TGTGCCAGCTCACCATTGGGACTAGCGGTTTCTAGCACAGATACGCAGTATTTT

clone_size: .
d_call: .
j_call: TRBJ2-1
v_call: TRBV7-2
cdr3_aa: CASSLAGGAVNEQFF
cdr3_nt: TGTGCCAGCAGCTTAGCGGGGGGGGCCGTCAATGAGCAGTTCTTC

clone_size: .
d_call: TRBD2
j_call: TRBJ2-7
v_call: TRBV3-1/TRBV3-2
cdr3_aa: CASSRGRQGGYEQYF
cdr3_nt: TGTGCCAGCAGCCGAGGAAGGCAGGGAGGGTACGAGCAGTACTTC

clone_size: .
d_call: TRBD1
j_call: TRBJ1-5
v_call: TRBV6-5
cdr3_aa: CASSRDRENQPQHF
cdr3_nt: TGTGCCAGCTCCCGGGACAGGGAGAATCAGCCCCAGCATTTT

clone_size: .
d_call: TRBD1
j_call: TRBJ1-2
v_call: TRBV11-1
cdr3_aa: CASSLGDRPYGYTF
cdr3_nt: TGTGCCAGCAGCTTAGGGGACAGGCCTTATGGCTACACCTTC

clone_size: .
d_call: TRBD1
j_call: TRBJ2-2
v_call: TRBV15
cdr3_aa: CATSRGQGGELFF
cdr3_nt: TGTGCCACCAGCAGAGGACAGGGAGGGGAGCTGTTTTTT

clone_size: .
d_call: .
j_call: TRBJ2-1
v_call: TRBV24-1
cdr3_aa: CATSDNLPPFSRRYNEQFF
cdr3_nt: TGTGCCACCAGTGACAATCTCCCCCCGTTCTCGCGGCGGTACAATGAGCAGTTCTTC

clone_size: .
d_call: .
j_call: TRBJ2-1
v_call: TRBV10-1
cdr3_aa: CASSYDYEVPNEQFF
cdr3_nt: TGCGCCAGCAGTTACGATTACGAGGTCCCCAATGAGCAGTTCTTC

clone_size: .
d_call: TRBD2
j_call: TRBJ2-7
v_call: TRBV10-1
cdr3_aa: CASFDREVSSYEQYF
cdr3_nt: TGCGCCAGCTTCGACCGGGAGGTTAGCTCCTACGAGCAGTACTTC

clone_size: few
d_call: TRBD1
j_call: TRBJ2-3
v_call: TRBV7-8
cdr3_aa: CASSLEGQGTDTQYF
cdr3_nt: TGTGCCAGCAGCTTAGAGGGACAGGGGACAGATACGCAGTATTTT

clone_size: .
d_call: .
j_call: TRBJ2-3
v_call: TRBV11-1
cdr3_aa: CASSLRAVGTDTQYF
cdr3_nt: TGTGCCAGCAGCTTAAGAGCTGTTGGCACAGATACGCAGTATTTT

clone_size: .
d_call: .
j_call: TRBJ1-1
v_call: TRBV3-1/TRBV3-2
cdr3_aa: CASSLTDRNTEAFF
cdr3_nt: TGTGCCAGCAGCCTTACAGATCGGAACACTGAAGCTTTCTTT

clone_size: .
d_call: .
j_call: TRBJ1-3
v_call: TRBV9
cdr3_aa: CASSPLSGGAGNTIYF
cdr3_nt: TGTGCCAGCAGCCCACTATCGGGGGGGGCTGGAAACACCATATATTTT

clone_size: .
d_call: .
j_call: TRBJ1-1
v_call: TRBV13
cdr3_aa: CASSLVSEFNTEAFF
cdr3_nt: TGTGCCAGCAGCTTAGTTTCAGAATTCAACACTGAAGCTTTCTTT

clone_size: .
d_call: .
j_call: TRBJ2-3
v_call: TRBV4-1
cdr3_aa: CASSPRHLSTDTQYF
cdr3_nt: TGCGCCAGCAGCCCACGACACCTATCCACAGATACGCAGTATTTT

clone_size: .
d_call: TRBD1
j_call: TRBJ1-6
v_call: TRBV7-8
cdr3_aa: CAATRDSENSPLHF
cdr3_nt: TGTGCCGCCACCCGGGACAGTGAGAATTCACCCCTCCACTTT

clone_size: .
d_call: TRBD1
j_call: TRBJ1-2
v_call: TRBV25-1
cdr3_aa: CASSRDRGFYTF
cdr3_nt: TGTGCCAGCAGTCGGGACAGGGGGTTCTACACCTTC

clone_size: .
d_call: .
j_call: TRBJ1-2
v_call: TRBV28
cdr3_aa: CASSLAPPYGYTF
cdr3_nt: TGTGCCAGCAGTTTAGCGCCTCCTTATGGCTACACCTTC